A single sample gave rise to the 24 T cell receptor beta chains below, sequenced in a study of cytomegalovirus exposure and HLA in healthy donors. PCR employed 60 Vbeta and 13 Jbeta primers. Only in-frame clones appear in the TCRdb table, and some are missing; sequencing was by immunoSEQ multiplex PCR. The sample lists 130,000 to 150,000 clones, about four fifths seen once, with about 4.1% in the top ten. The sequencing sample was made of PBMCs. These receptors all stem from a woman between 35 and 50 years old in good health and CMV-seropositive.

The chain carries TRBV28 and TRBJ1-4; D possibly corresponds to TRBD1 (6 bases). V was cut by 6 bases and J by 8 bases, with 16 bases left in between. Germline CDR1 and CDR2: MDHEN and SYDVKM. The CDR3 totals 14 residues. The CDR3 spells CASSPGGGHEKLFF. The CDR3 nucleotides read TGTGCCAGCAGCCCGGGCGGGGGCCACGAAAAACTGTTTTTT.

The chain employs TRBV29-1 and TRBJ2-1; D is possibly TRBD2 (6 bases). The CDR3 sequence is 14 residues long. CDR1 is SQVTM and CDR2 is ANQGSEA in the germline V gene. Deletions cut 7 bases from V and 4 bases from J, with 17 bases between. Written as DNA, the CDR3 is TGCAGCGGTACCGGGACTTTGACTTACAATGAGCAGTTCTTC. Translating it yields CSGTGTLTYNEQFF.

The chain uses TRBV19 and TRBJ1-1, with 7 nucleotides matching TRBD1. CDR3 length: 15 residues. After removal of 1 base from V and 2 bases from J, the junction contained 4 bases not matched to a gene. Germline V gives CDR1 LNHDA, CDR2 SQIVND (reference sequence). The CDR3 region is CASSIGDRANTEAFF. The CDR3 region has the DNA TGTGCCAGTAGTATAGGCGACAGGGCCAACACTGAAGCTTTCTTT.

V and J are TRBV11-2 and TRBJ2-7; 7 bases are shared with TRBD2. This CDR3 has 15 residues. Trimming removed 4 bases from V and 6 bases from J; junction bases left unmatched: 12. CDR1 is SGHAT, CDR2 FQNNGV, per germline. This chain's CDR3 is CASSSPLERGPEQYF. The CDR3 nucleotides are TGTGCCAGCAGCTCCCCTCTCGAGCGGGGTCCCGAGCAGTACTTC.

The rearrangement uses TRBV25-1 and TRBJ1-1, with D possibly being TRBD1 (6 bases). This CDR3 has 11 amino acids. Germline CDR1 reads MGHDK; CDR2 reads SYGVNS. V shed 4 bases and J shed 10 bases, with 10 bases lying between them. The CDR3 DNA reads TGTGCCAGCAGTGGAGCACAGGGAGCTTTCTTT. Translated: CASSGAQGAFF.

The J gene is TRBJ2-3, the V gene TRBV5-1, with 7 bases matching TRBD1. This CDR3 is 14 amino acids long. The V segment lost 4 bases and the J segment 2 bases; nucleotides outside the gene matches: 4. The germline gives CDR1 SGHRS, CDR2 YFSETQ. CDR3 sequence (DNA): TGCGCCAGCAGCCCCGACAGGGCCACAGATACGCAGTATTTT. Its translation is CASSPDRATDTQYF.

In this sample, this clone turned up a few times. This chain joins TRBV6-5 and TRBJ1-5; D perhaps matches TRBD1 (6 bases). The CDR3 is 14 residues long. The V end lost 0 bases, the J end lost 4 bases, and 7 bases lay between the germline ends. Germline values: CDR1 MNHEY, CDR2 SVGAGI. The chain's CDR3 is CASSYSRGNQPQHF. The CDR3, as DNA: TGTGCCAGCAGTTACTCGAGGGGGAATCAGCCCCAGCATTTT.

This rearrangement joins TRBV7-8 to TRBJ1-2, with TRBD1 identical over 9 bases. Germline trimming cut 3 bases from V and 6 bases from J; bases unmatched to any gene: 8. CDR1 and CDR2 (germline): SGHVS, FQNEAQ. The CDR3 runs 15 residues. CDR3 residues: CASSFFRTGADGYTF. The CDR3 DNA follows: TGTGCCAGCAGCTTCTTCCGGACAGGGGCGGATGGCTACACCTTC.

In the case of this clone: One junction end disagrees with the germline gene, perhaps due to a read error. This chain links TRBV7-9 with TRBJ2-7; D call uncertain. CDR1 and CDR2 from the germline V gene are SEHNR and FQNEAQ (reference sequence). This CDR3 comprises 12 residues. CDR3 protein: CSSSVLDYEQYF. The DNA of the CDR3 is TGTTCCAGCAGCGTCTTAGATTACGAGCAGTACTTC.

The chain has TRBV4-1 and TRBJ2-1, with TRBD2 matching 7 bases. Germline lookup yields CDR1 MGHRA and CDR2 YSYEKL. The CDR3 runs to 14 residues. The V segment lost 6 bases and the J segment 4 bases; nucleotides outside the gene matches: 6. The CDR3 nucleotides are TGCGCCAGCAGATCGGGGGGTCGTTACAATGAGCAGTTCTTC. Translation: CASRSGGRYNEQFF.

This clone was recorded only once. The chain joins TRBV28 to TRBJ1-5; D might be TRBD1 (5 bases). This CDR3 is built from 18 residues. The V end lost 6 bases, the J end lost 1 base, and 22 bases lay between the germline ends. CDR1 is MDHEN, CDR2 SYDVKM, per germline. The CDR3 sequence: CASSPPLGVVRSNQPQHF. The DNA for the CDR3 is TGTGCCAGCAGCCCCCCCCTAGGGGTGGTTAGGAGCAATCAGCCCCAGCATTTT. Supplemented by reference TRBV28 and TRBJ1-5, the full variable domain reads DVKVTQSSRYLVKRTGEKVFLECVQDMDHENMFWYRQDPGLGLRLIYFSYDVKMKEKGDIPEGYSVSREKKERFSLILESASTNQTSMYLCASSPPLGVVRSNQPQHFGDGTRLSIL.

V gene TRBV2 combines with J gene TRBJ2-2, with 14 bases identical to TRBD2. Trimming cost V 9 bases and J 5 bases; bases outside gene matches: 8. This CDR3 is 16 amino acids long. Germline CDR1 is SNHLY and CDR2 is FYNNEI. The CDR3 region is CASTGTSGRNTGELFF. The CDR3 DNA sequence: TGTGCCAGTACCGGGACTAGCGGGAGAAATACCGGGGAGCTGTTTTTT.

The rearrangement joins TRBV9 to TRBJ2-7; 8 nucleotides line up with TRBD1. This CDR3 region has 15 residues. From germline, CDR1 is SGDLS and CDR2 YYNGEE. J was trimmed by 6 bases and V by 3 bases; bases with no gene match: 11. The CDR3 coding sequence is TGTGCCAGCAGCGAGGAGACAGGGGCCCGGCTCGAGCAGTACTTC. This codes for CASSEETGARLEQYF.

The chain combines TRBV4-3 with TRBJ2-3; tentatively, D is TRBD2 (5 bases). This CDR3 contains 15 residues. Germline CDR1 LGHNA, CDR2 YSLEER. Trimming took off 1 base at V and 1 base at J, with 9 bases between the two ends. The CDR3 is CASSQGRARTDTQYF. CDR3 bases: TGCGCCAGCAGCCAAGGGCGGGCTCGCACAGATACGCAGTATTTT.

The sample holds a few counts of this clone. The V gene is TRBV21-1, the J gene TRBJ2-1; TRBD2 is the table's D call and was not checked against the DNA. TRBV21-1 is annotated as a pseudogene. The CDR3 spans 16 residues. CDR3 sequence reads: CASSGPGTTGYNEQFF. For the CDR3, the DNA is TGTGCCAGCAGCGGACCCGGGACTACCGGTTACAATGAGCAGTTCTTC.

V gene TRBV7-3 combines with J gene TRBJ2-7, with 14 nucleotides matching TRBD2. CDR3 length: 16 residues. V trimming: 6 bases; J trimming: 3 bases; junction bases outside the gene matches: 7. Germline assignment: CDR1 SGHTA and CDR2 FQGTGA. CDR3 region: CASSSGLAGGNYEQYF. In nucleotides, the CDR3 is TGTGCCAGCAGTTCCGGACTAGCGGGGGGCAACTACGAGCAGTACTTC.

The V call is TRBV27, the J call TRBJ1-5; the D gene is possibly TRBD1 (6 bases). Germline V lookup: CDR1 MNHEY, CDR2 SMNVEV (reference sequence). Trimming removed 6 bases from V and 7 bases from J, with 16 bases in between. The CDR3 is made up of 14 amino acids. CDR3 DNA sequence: TGTGCCAGCAGCCACGGACAAAGGGGGCAGCCCCAGCATTTT. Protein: CASSHGQRGQPQHF.

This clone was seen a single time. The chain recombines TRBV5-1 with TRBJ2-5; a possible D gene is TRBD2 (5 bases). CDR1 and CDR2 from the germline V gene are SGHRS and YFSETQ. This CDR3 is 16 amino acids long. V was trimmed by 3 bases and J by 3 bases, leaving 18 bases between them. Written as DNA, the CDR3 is TGCGCCAGCAGCTCCGGGGTTTCGAGTGTGAAAGAGACCCAGTACTTC. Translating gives CASSSGVSSVKETQYF.

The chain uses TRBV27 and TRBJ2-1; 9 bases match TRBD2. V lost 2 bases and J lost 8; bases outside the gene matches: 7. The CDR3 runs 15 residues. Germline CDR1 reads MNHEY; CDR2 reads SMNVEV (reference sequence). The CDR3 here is CASSLLAGGAHEQFF. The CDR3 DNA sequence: TGTGCCAGCAGTTTACTCGCGGGGGGGGCCCATGAGCAGTTCTTC.

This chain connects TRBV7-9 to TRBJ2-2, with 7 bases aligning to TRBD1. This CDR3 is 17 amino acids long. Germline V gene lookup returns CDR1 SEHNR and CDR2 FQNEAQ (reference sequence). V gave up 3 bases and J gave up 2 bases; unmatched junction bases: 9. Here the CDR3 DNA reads TGTGCCAGCAGCTTGAAGTTGGGACAGCCAAACACCGGGGAGCTGTTTTTT. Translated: CASSLKLGQPNTGELFF.

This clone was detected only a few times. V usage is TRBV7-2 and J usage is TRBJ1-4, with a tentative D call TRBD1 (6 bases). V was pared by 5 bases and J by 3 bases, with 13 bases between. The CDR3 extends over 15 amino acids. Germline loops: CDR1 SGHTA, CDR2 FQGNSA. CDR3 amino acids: CASSPRGGANEKLFF. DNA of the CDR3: TGTGCCAGCAGCCCCAGAGGGGGGGCTAATGAAAAACTGTTTTTT.

The CDR3 nucleotides read TGTGCCAGCAACGGGGTTGACTCTGGAAACACCATATATTTT. Translated: CASNGVDSGNTIYF. The rearrangement links TRBV9 to TRBJ1-3; no firm D call. The CDR3 has 14 residues. V was shortened by 6 bases and J by 0 bases, with 10 bases between the two germline ends. The germline CDR1 and CDR2 sequences are SGDLS and YYNGEE.

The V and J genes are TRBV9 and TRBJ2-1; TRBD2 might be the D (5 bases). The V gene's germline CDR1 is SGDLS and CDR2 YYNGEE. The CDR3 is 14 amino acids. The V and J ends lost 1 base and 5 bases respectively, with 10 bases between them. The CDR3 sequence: CASSVTGEDNEQFF. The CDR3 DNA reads TGTGCCAGCAGCGTAACCGGGGAAGACAATGAGCAGTTCTTC.

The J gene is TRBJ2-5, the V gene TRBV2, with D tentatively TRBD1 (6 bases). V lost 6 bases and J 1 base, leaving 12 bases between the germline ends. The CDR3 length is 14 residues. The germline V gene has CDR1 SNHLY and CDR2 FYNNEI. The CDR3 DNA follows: TGTGCCAGCAGCGTACAGGGTCCCCAAGAGACCCAGTACTTC. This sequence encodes CASSVQGPQETQYF.